This TCR beta chain was found in a study of blood T cell repertoires in COVID-19. Profiled with immunoSEQ multiplex PCR; TCRdb holds only in-frame clones, not every one. The sample holds about 170,000 clones, around four fifths seen once. The CDR3 runs 14 residues. The germline gives CDR1 SGHNT, CDR2 YYREEE (reference sequence). Trimming took 0 bases from V and 8 from J, leaving 12 bases between them. This sequence originates from an elderly woman with acute or convalescent COVID-19. The chain carries TRBV5-4 and TRBJ2-1; a possible D gene is TRBD1 (6 bases). The specimen sequenced was peripheral blood. CDR3 protein: CASSLVGQTDEQFF. The CDR3 DNA reads TGTGCCAGCAGCTTGGTTGGACAGACGGATGAGCAGTTCTTC.